This T cell receptor beta chain was found in a study of blood T cell repertoires in COVID-19. Study-level information: Sites in the United States, Italy and Spain provided acute and convalescent COVID-19 samples.

The CDR3 covers 13 residues. Per germline, CDR1 GTSNPN and CDR2 SVGIG (reference sequence). The V gene lost 7 bases and the J gene lost 7 bases, with 20 bases spanning the gap. The repertoire was sequenced with immunoSEQ multiplex PCR; TCRdb's copy has only in-frame clones and lacks some. Among some 310,000 clones listed, about nine tenths were seen once. Sequenced sample: peripheral blood. V is TRBV30 and J is TRBJ2-7; D is perhaps TRBD2 (6 bases). This receptor was identified in a man over 45 with active or convalescent COVID-19. In DNA, the CDR3 is TGTGCCTTGGACCGGGACTGGGCGCGGGAGCAGTACTTC. Protein sequence: CALDRDWAREQYF.